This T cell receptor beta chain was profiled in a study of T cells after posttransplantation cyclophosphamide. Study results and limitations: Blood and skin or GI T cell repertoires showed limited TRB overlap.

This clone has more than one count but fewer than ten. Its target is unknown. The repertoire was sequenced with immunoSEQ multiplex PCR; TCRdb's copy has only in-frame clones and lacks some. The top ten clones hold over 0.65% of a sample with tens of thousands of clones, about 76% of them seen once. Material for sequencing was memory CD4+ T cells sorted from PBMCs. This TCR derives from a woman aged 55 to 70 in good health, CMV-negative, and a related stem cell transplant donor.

This CDR3 reads CASSELENTEAFF. CDR3 nucleotide sequence: TGTGCCAGCAGTGAACTAGAGAACACTGAAGCTTTCTTT. This chain connects TRBV2 to TRBJ1-1; D not certain. CDR1 is SNHLY and CDR2 is FYNNEI in the germline V gene. CDR3 length equals 13 residues. V was trimmed by 2 bases and J by 1 base, leaving 5 bases between them. The variable domain in full, with the rest retrieved from reference TRBV2 and TRBJ1-1, is EPEVTQTPSHQVTQMGQEVILRCVPISNHLYFYWYRQILGQKVEFLVSFYNNEISEKSEIFDDQFSVERPDGSNFTLKIRSTKLEDSAMYFCASSELENTEAFFGQGTRLTVV.